The 14 T cell receptor beta chains presented below share a single source sample, sequenced in a study of blood T cell repertoires in COVID-19. Method: immunoSEQ multiplex PCR; TCRdb's copy keeps in-frame clones and lacks some. The repertoire holds approximately 380,000 clones, with approximately 89% as singletons. The sample was PBMCs or T cells enriched from blood (not recorded which). These receptors were collected from a middle-aged woman who had been exposed to COVID-19.

The CDR3 reads CSVGPGTGDYEQYF. Written as DNA, the CDR3 is TGCAGCGTTGGCCCCGGGACAGGGGACTACGAGCAGTACTTC. The chain has TRBV29-1 and TRBJ2-7, with 10 bases fitting TRBD1. Germline CDR1 and CDR2: SQVTM and ANQGSEA. The CDR3 totals 14 residues. Losses at the gene ends were 4 bases for V and 3 bases for J; bases not matched to a gene: 6.

The rearrangement joins TRBV27 to TRBJ1-6; D not resolved. The ends were cut back, 3 bases at V and 7 bases at J, with 10 bases in the middle. The CDR3 has 14 residues. Germline lookup yields CDR1 MNHEY and CDR2 SMNVEV (reference sequence). In nucleotides, the CDR3 is TGTGCCAGCAGTTTTGCAGGCCGCAATTCACCCCTCCACTTT. Residues: CASSFAGRNSPLHF.

This chain uses TRBV2 with TRBJ1-6; 9 positions agree with TRBD1. This CDR3 contains 15 residues. Germline assignment: CDR1 SNHLY and CDR2 FYNNEI. V lost 6 bases and J lost 13; bases outside the gene matches: 13. The DNA for the CDR3 is TGTGCCAGCAGGGGGGCCGGGACAGGGAGCCAGCCCCTCCACTTT. Its protein product is CASRGAGTGSQPLHF.

Turning to this clone: One end of the junction varies from germline; a read error may be responsible. J is TRBJ2-1 and V is TRBV11-3, with 7 bases matching TRBD2. Germline V CDR1 and CDR2: SGHNT, YENEEA. The CDR3 runs to 17 residues. The CDR3 sequence is CASSLDAGVGLFNEQFF. CDR3 sequence (DNA): TGTGCCAGCAGCCTAGACGCGGGAGTGGGTTTGTTTAATGAGCAGTTCTTC.

The rearrangement uses TRBV9 and TRBJ2-7, with D maybe TRBD1 (6 bases). The V gene's germline CDR1 is SGDLS and CDR2 YYNGEE. The CDR3 loop spans 15 amino acids. V was pared by 4 bases and J by 6 bases, with 20 bases between. This CDR3 is CASSPSPRGFFEQYF. Written as DNA, the CDR3 is TGTGCCAGCAGCCCCTCTCCAAGGGGGTTTTTCGAGCAGTACTTC.

The sample holds one count of this clone. CDR3 amino acids: CSVVDTGGTNTGELFF. As DNA, the CDR3 is TGCAGCGTTGTAGATACGGGGGGTACGAACACCGGGGAGCTGTTTTTT. This chain joins TRBV29-1 and TRBJ2-2; the match to TRBD2 covers 7 bases. V dropped 4 bases and J dropped 0; count of bases not matched to a gene: 8. CDR1 and CDR2 from the germline V gene are SQVTM and ANQGSEA. The CDR3 has 16 residues.

This clone was observed once. The chain employs TRBV2 and TRBJ1-1; tentatively, D is TRBD1 (6 bases). Germline V lookup: CDR1 SNHLY, CDR2 FYNNEI. V was pared by 6 bases and J by 11 bases, with 13 bases between. The length of the CDR3 is 11 residues. The CDR3 DNA is TGTGCCAGCAGCGGTACAGGGAAGGCTTTCTTT. It codes for CASSGTGKAFF.

This clone was found once. This sequence joins TRBV6-5 and TRBJ2-7; TRBD1 matches at 10 bases. Germline CDR1 is MNHEY and CDR2 is SVGAGI. This CDR3 region has 14 residues. V lost 7 bases to trimming and J lost 3 bases; unmatched junction nucleotides: 6. In nucleotides, the CDR3 is TGTGCCAGCACCAGGGACAGGGGTATCTACGAGCAGTACTTC. Its protein is CASTRDRGIYEQYF.

CDR3 in amino acids: CASSTTGGIRTEAFF. As DNA, the CDR3 is TGCGCCAGCAGCACAACGGGGGGGATTAGGACTGAAGCTTTCTTT. The chain links TRBV5-1 to TRBJ1-1; D might be TRBD1 (5 bases). The CDR3 length is 15 residues. Germline V gene lookup returns CDR1 SGHRS and CDR2 YFSETQ. The V end lost 4 bases, the J end lost 5 bases, and 18 bases lay between the germline ends.

The CDR3: CASSPGTGNTDTQYF. The CDR3 region has the DNA TGTGCCAGCAGCCCCGGGACAGGGAACACAGATACGCAGTATTTT. The V gene is TRBV7-9, the J gene TRBJ2-3, with 9 nucleotides matching TRBD1. CDR1 and CDR2 from the germline V gene are SEHNR and FQNEAQ (reference sequence). The CDR3 sequence is 15 residues long. The V and J ends lost 5 bases and 2 bases, in that order; junction bases with no gene match: 5.

The chain employs TRBV7-2 and TRBJ1-5, with unresolved D. V shed 5 bases and J shed 0 bases, with 8 bases lying between them. Germline assignment: CDR1 SGHTA and CDR2 FQGNSA. This CDR3 region has 14 residues. Here the CDR3 DNA reads TGTGCCAGCAGCCAGACTAGTAGCAATCAGCCCCAGCATTTT. Its translation: CASSQTSSNQPQHF. Together with reference TRBV7-2 and TRBJ1-5, the CDR3 gives the full variable domain: GAGVSQSPSNKVTEKGKDVELRCDPISGHTALYWYRQSLGQGLEFLIYFQGNSAPDKSGLPSDRFSAERTGGSVSTLTIQRTQQEDSAVYLCASSQTSSNQPQHFGDGTRLSIL.

The genes are TRBV27 and TRBJ1-2; the D gene is possibly TRBD1 (5 bases). Germline V gene sequence: CDR1 MNHEY, CDR2 SMNVEV (reference sequence). This CDR3 is built from 13 residues. The V end lost 4 bases, the J end lost 4 bases, and 10 bases lay between the germline ends. The CDR3 nucleotides are TGTGCCAGCAGTTCTGACAGTTCCTATGGCTACACCTTC. As protein: CASSSDSSYGYTF.

This clone has only one observation. This sequence joins TRBV9 and TRBJ1-1; D is ambiguous. Germline assignment: CDR1 SGDLS and CDR2 YYNGEE. The CDR3 runs to 13 residues. Trimming removed 3 bases from V and 1 base from J, with 7 bases in between. The CDR3 loop reads CASSESGNTEAFF. The CDR3 nucleotides are TGTGCCAGCAGCGAGTCAGGGAACACTGAAGCTTTCTTT.

This clone showed up just once. The V and J genes are TRBV14 and TRBJ2-1; no definite D call. Between the trimmed V and J ends, which lost 2 bases and 6 bases, there was a span of 5 bases. The V gene's germline CDR1 is SGHDN and CDR2 FVKESK. The CDR3 covers 12 residues. This CDR3 reads CASSQRGNEQFF. The DNA of the CDR3 is TGTGCCAGCAGCCAAAGAGGCAATGAGCAGTTCTTC.